This T cell receptor (beta chain) was identified during a study of blood T cell repertoires in COVID-19. The V end lost 6 bases, the J end lost 1 base, and 10 bases lay between the germline ends. This CDR3 has 15 residues. Germline values: CDR1 ENHRY, CDR2 SYGVKD. Authors' processing steps: Scientists estimated how many nucleated cells there were by amplifying reference gene primers. Assay: immunoSEQ multiplex PCR; the TCRdb copy retains only in-frame clones and omits some. V, J and clone size reflect that table, while D and trimming were determined from the DNA. This sample carries some 200,000 clones, roughly nine tenths of them seen once, and the ten largest clones take 0.6% to 0.9%.

V usage is TRBV10-3 and J usage is TRBJ1-6; TRBD1 might be the D (6 bases). This clonotype was sampled from a woman in her 70s with acute or convalescent COVID-19. What was sequenced was peripheral blood. The CDR3 sequence: CAISLQGSYNSPLHF. Here the CDR3 DNA reads TGTGCCATCAGCCTACAGGGATCCTATAATTCACCCCTCCACTTT.